The sequence of this T cell receptor beta chain was determined in a study of OX40 agonist ivuxolimab in advanced cancers. Study information: The patients got ivuxolimab, which is an agonistic anti-OX40 (CD134) antibody. Broader study findings: Doses of 0.1 to 3.0 mg/kg were accompanied by clonal expansion of CD4+ and CD8+ blood T cells by week 6.

As concerns this clone: What it recognizes is unknown.

Some clones are missing from TCRdb's copy, which holds only in-frame ones; the method was immunoSEQ multiplex PCR. The sample records approximately 50,000 clones, about 94% being singletons. The V and J ends lost 1 base and 10 bases respectively, with 20 bases between them. The CDR3 totals 16 residues. Germline loops: CDR1 LNHDA, CDR2 SQIVND (reference sequence). The clonotype comes from an adult with an advanced solid tumor such as melanoma, head and neck, liver or kidney cancer. V and J are TRBV19 and TRBJ2-1; D not resolved. Sequencing used CD4+ or CD8+ T cells sorted from blood, obtained in a trial of the OX40 agonist ivuxolimab. CDR3 loop: CASSIVLNTPRKEQFF. The CDR3 DNA follows: TGTGCCAGTAGTATAGTTCTTAACACCCCTCGTAAGGAGCAGTTCTTC.